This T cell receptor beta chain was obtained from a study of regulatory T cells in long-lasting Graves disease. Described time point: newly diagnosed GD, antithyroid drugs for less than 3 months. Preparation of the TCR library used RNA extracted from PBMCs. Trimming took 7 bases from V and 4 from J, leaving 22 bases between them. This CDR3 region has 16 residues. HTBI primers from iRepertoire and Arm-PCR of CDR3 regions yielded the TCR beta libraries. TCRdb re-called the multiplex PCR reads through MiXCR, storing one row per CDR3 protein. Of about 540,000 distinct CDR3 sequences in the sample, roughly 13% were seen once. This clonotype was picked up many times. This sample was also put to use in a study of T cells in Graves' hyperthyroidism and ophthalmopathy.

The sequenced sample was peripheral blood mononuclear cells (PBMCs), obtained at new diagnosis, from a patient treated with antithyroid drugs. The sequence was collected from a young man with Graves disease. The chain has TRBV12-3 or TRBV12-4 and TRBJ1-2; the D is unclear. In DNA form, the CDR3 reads TGTGCCAGCACCCCTGGTGTGTGGTGGGGAGGCTATGGCTACACCTTC. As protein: CASTPGVWWGGYGYTF.